This TCR beta chain appears in the sequencing data of a study of CD8+ T cells in alopecia areata. Reverse transcribed after extraction, RNA yielded cDNA as the sequencing template. Profiling relied on immunoSEQ multiplex PCR, and the TCRdb table lists in-frame clones only, not all of them. The sample consists of some 210,000 clones, under 70% of them appearing once. Treatment in this sample: oral pan-JAK inhibitor, 5-10 mg twice daily. Germline V gene data show CDR1 as SGHVS and CDR2 as FNYEAQ. The CDR3 spans 15 residues. The V and J ends lost 5 bases and 3 bases respectively, with 17 bases between them.

This sequence was found in a human donor with alopecia areata. V gene TRBV7-6 combines with J gene TRBJ2-7; D gene ambiguous. This material consisted of CD4+ T cells sorted from blood, taken at week 44, from a patient treated with tofacitinib. The CDR3: CASSPTEASYYEQYF. In DNA, the CDR3 is TGTGCCAGCAGCCCCACCGAGGCATCCTACTACGAGCAGTACTTC.